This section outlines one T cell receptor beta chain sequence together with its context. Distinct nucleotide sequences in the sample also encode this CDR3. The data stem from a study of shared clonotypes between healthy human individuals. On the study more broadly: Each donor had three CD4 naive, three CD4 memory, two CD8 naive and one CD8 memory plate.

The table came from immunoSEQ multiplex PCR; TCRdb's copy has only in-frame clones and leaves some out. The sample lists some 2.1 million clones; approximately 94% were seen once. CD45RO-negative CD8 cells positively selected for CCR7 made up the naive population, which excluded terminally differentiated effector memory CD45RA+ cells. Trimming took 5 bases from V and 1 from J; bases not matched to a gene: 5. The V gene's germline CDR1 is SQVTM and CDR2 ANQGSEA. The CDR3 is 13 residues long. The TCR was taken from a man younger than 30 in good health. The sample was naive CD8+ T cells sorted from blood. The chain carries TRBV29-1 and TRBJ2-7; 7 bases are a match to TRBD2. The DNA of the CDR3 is TGCAGCGTTCGGCGGGGGTCGTCCTACGAGCAGTACTTC. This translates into CSVRRGSSYEQYF.